A single sample gave rise to the 31 T cell receptor beta chains below, sequenced in a study of cytomegalovirus exposure and HLA in healthy donors. Repertoires were generated with immunoSEQ multiplex PCR, while TCRdb's copy carries only in-frame clones and drops some. In the table there are around 260,000 clones, about 90% of which are singletons. The sequenced sample was PBMCs. The receptors derive from a young woman in good health and CMV-seronegative.

This chain uses TRBV9 with TRBJ1-5, with D tentatively TRBD1 (5 bases). Trimming took 5 bases from V and 4 from J, leaving 13 bases between them. This CDR3 spans 14 amino acids. CDR1 and CDR2 from the germline V gene are SGDLS and YYNGEE. This CDR3 is CASSGRDGNQPQHF. CDR3 in DNA: TGTGCCAGCAGTGGGAGGGACGGAAATCAGCCCCAGCATTTT.

V gene TRBV6-1 combines with J gene TRBJ1-5; no definite D call. This CDR3 comprises 13 residues. The V and J ends lost 11 bases and 4 bases respectively, with 15 bases between them. The germline CDR1 and CDR2 sequences are MNHNS and SASEGT. CDR3 sequence reads: CAVGRVGNQPQHF. In DNA form, the CDR3 reads TGTGCCGTCGGACGGGTGGGAAATCAGCCCCAGCATTTT.

V and J are TRBV4-1 and TRBJ2-7; no clear D gene. From germline, CDR1 is MGHRA and CDR2 YSYEKL. Trimming stripped 3 bases from V and 4 bases from J, with 16 bases between. The CDR3 has 15 residues. CDR3 nucleotides: TGCGCCAGCAGCCAGCTTTTTTCGGGCCGATACGAGCAGTACTTC. This translates into CASSQLFSGRYEQYF.

V usage is TRBV11-3 and J usage is TRBJ2-7; 7 bases agree with TRBD1. The germline CDR1 and CDR2 sequences are SGHNT and YENEEA. The CDR3 is 15 amino acids. The J segment lost 4 bases and the V segment lost 7 bases, leaving 13 bases of the junction unmatched. This CDR3 is CASKKGQAGGYEQYF. The CDR3 DNA is TGTGCCAGCAAAAAAGGACAGGCAGGGGGTTACGAGCAGTACTTC.

The chain links TRBV6-6 to TRBJ2-7; TRBD1 might be the D (5 bases). Germline-derived CDR1 and CDR2 are MNHNY and SVGAGI (reference sequence). With 2 bases removed from V and 6 bases from J, the gap between germline ends came to 14 bases. This CDR3 comprises 14 residues. For the CDR3, the DNA is TGTGCCAGCAGTTACGGGCAGGGTTGGAGCGAGCAGTACTTC. Translating gives CASSYGQGWSEQYF.

The J gene is TRBJ2-7, the V gene TRBV11-2; D ambiguous. Germline CDR1 SGHAT, CDR2 FQNNGV. V was cut by 1 base and J by 6 bases, with 4 bases left in between. CDR3 length: 11 amino acids. The CDR3 region is CASSLGPEQYF. CDR3 nucleotides: TGTGCCAGCAGCTTAGGGCCCGAGCAGTACTTC.

In the case of this clone: At the DNA level, this CDR3 is encoded by other sequences in the same sample as well. This chain joins TRBV27 and TRBJ2-7, with a tentative D call TRBD2 (5 bases). Germline CDR1 is MNHEY and CDR2 is SMNVEV (reference sequence). This CDR3 has 13 amino acids. With 3 bases removed from V and 4 bases from J, the gap between germline ends came to 10 bases. The CDR3 coding sequence is TGTGCCAGCAGTTTCAGCGGAAATTACGAGCAGTACTTC. As protein: CASSFSGNYEQYF.

CDR3 sequence (DNA): TGTGCCAGTAGTGCCGGGACAGGGGACGCCTACGAGCAGTACTTC. Protein product: CASSAGTGDAYEQYF. The chain links TRBV19 to TRBJ2-7; 10 bases align to TRBD1. Germline V gene lookup returns CDR1 LNHDA and CDR2 SQIVND (reference sequence). The CDR3 is made up of 15 amino acids. Germline trimming cut 5 bases from V and 2 bases from J; bases unmatched to any gene: 6.

The table lists this clone with a count of one. J is TRBJ2-6 and V is TRBV7-6, with 8 nucleotides matching TRBD1. V lost 1 base and J lost 0; bases outside the gene matches: 14. This CDR3 has 21 residues. CDR1 is SGHVS and CDR2 is FNYEAQ in the germline V gene. The CDR3 DNA follows: TGTGCCAGCAGCTTAGGTGCCCCAGGGGGCTACGGATACTCTGGGGCCAACGTCCTGACTTTC. Its translation is CASSLGAPGGYGYSGANVLTF.

The CDR3 sequence is CASHRERLTKNIQYF. Here the CDR3 DNA reads TGTGCCAGTCACAGGGAAAGACTGACCAAAAACATTCAGTACTTC. This sequence joins TRBV6-6 and TRBJ2-4; possible D gene TRBD1, 6 bases. The germline CDR1 and CDR2 sequences are MNHNY and SVGAGI (reference sequence). V was cut by 9 bases and J by 2 bases, with 17 bases left in between. The CDR3 contains 15 residues.

V gene TRBV5-4 combines with J gene TRBJ2-3; TRBD2 might be the D (6 bases). V was shortened by 7 bases and J by 5 bases, with 14 bases between the two germline ends. There are 13 residues in the CDR3. CDR1 SGHNT and CDR2 YYREEE come from the germline V gene (reference sequence). CDR3: CASGKGSGDTQYF. Here the CDR3 DNA reads TGTGCCAGCGGTAAGGGTAGCGGAGATACGCAGTATTTT.

This chain links TRBV19 with TRBJ2-1; 12 bases match TRBD2. Germline loops: CDR1 LNHDA, CDR2 SQIVND (reference sequence). The CDR3 is 17 residues long. The ends lost 9 bases at V and 2 bases at J; junction bases unmatched: 11. The DNA of the CDR3 is TGTGCCAGCTCCGGGACTAGCGGGTTTTATACCTACAATGAGCAGTTCTTC. This translates into CASSGTSGFYTYNEQFF.

This chain joins TRBV4-1 and TRBJ2-7, with TRBD2 as a possible D gene (5 bases). The V end lost 1 base, the J end lost 1 base, and 5 bases lay between the germline ends. CDR1 is MGHRA and CDR2 is YSYEKL in the germline V gene. The CDR3 is made up of 13 amino acids. This CDR3 is CASSQGGSYEQYF. For the CDR3, the DNA is TGCGCCAGCAGCCAAGGAGGGTCCTACGAGCAGTACTTC.

The chain employs TRBV5-1 and TRBJ1-1; the match to TRBD1 covers 10 bases. Germline-derived CDR1 and CDR2 are SGHRS and YFSETQ. This CDR3 has 15 amino acids. J was trimmed by 4 bases and V by 0 bases; bases with no gene match: 3. CDR3 coding DNA: TGCGCCAGCAGCTTGGCGACAGGGGGCGGCACTGAAGCTTTCTTT. It codes for CASSLATGGGTEAFF. The whole variable domain, filled in from reference TRBV5-1 and TRBJ1-1, reads KAGVTQTPRYLIKTRGQQVTLSCSPISGHRSVSWYQQTPGQGLQFLFEYFSETQRNKGNFPGRFSGRQFSNSRSEMNVSTLELGDSALYLCASSLATGGGTEAFFGQGTRLTVV.

The gene calls are TRBV29-1 and TRBJ2-7; TRBD1 aligns across 12 bases. The CDR3 is 15 residues long. Germline trimming cut 0 bases from V and 3 bases from J; bases unmatched to any gene: 3. Germline CDR1 is SQVTM and CDR2 is ANQGSEA. CDR3 protein: CSVEEGTGGNYEQYF. In DNA, the CDR3 is TGCAGCGTTGAAGAAGGGACAGGGGGCAACTACGAGCAGTACTTC.

The chain carries TRBV2 and TRBJ2-5; D not resolved. Trimming took 6 bases from V and 4 from J, leaving 9 bases between them. This CDR3 is 12 amino acids long. CDR1 and CDR2 (germline): SNHLY, FYNNEI. CDR3 loop: CASSEILETQYF. CDR3 in DNA: TGTGCCAGCAGCGAAATACTAGAGACCCAGTACTTC.

The V and J genes are TRBV19 and TRBJ2-7; 10 nucleotides align to TRBD2. The junction had 4 bases not matched to a gene; V was cut back by 5 bases and J by 3 bases. CDR1 and CDR2 (germline): LNHDA, SQIVND (reference sequence). CDR3 size: 14 residues. The CDR3 DNA is TGTGCCAGTAGTGCTAGCGGGAGTGGCTACGAGCAGTACTTC. This codes for CASSASGSGYEQYF. The full variable domain, completed using reference TRBV19 and TRBJ2-7, is DGGITQSPKYLFRKEGQNVTLSCEQNLNHDAMYWYRQDPGQGLRLIYYSQIVNDFQKGDIAEGYSVSREKKESFPLTVTSAQKNPTAFYLCASSASGSGYEQYFGPGTRLTVT.

As DNA, the CDR3 is TGTGCCAGCAGCTTACAGATGCCAAGGGGACAGTCTCAAGAGACCCAGTACTTC. Its protein product is CASSLQMPRGQSQETQYF. The gene calls are TRBV7-3 and TRBJ2-5; 7 nucleotides line up with TRBD1. Germline V gene sequence: CDR1 SGHTA, CDR2 FQGTGA. V trimming: 2 bases; J trimming: 2 bases; junction bases outside the gene matches: 14. This CDR3 has 18 residues.

This clone showed up just once. This chain uses TRBV9 with TRBJ1-2; D remains ambiguous. CDR3 length: 13 amino acids. V was shortened by 6 bases and J by 0 bases, with 9 bases between the two germline ends. Germline V gene lookup returns CDR1 SGDLS and CDR2 YYNGEE. CDR3 in DNA: TGTGCCAGCACCGCCGGGACTAACTATGGCTACACCTTC. Translating it yields CASTAGTNYGYTF.

The chain uses TRBV5-1 and TRBJ2-3; D is unclear. The germline V and J ends were trimmed by 0 bases and 3 bases, with 14 bases remaining between them. CDR3 length equals 16 residues. CDR1 is SGHRS and CDR2 is YFSETQ in the germline V gene. The CDR3 region has the DNA TGCGCCAGCAGCTTGGTCGCGAAGAGAGTAACAGATACGCAGTATTTT. Encoded protein: CASSLVAKRVTDTQYF.

The chain combines TRBV28 with TRBJ1-3; D is unclear. Germline V lookup: CDR1 MDHEN, CDR2 SYDVKM. CDR3 length equals 15 residues. V dropped 2 bases and J dropped 1 base, with 9 bases sitting between them. This CDR3 reads CASSLDQQSGNTIYF. The CDR3 DNA reads TGTGCCAGCAGTTTAGACCAACAGTCTGGAAACACCATATATTTT. Using reference TRBV28 and TRBJ1-3 for the parts outside the CDR3, the full variable domain is DVKVTQSSRYLVKRTGEKVFLECVQDMDHENMFWYRQDPGLGLRLIYFSYDVKMKEKGDIPEGYSVSREKKERFSLILESASTNQTSMYLCASSLDQQSGNTIYFGEGSWLTVV.

The chain recombines TRBV4-3 with TRBJ2-2; D is unclear. The CDR3 covers 14 residues. V lost 1 base to trimming and J lost 7 bases, with 10 bases between them. The germline V gene encodes CDR1 LGHNA and CDR2 YSLEER. The CDR3 coding sequence is TGCGCCAGCAGCCAAGCTCCAGCAGTCGGGGAGCTGTTTTTT. Translated: CASSQAPAVGELFF.

V gene TRBV29-1 combines with J gene TRBJ2-1, with 7 bases matching TRBD2. The CDR3 covers 15 residues. Germline V CDR1 and CDR2: SQVTM, ANQGSEA. Trimming took 6 bases from V and 1 from J; bases not matched to a gene: 9. The CDR3 here is CSVARGSGSYNEQFF. The CDR3 coding sequence is TGCAGCGTCGCCAGAGGTAGCGGGTCCTACAATGAGCAGTTCTTC.

In this sample, this clone turned up once. The chain combines TRBV2 with TRBJ1-1, with 8 positions matching TRBD1. This CDR3 is built from 13 residues. V dropped 6 bases and J dropped 5; count of bases not matched to a gene: 5. Germline V gene lookup returns CDR1 SNHLY and CDR2 FYNNEI. The CDR3 region has the DNA TGTGCCAGCAGAGTGACAGGGGAGACTGAAGCTTTCTTT. This sequence encodes CASRVTGETEAFF.

The V call is TRBV12-5, the J call TRBJ2-7; D is tentatively TRBD1 or TRBD2 (5 bases each). Germline assignment: CDR1 LGHNT and CDR2 FRNRAP. The CDR3 is 12 residues long. With 6 bases removed from V and 6 bases from J, the gap between germline ends came to 12 bases. The CDR3, as DNA: TGTGCTAGTGGCTCCCTTGGGGGCGAGCAGTACTTC. The encoded protein is CASGSLGGEQYF.

The chain uses TRBV28 and TRBJ2-3; 9 nucleotides match TRBD2. CDR3 length: 15 residues. V was pared by 7 bases and J by 10 bases, with 15 bases of the junction left unmatched. Germline V lookup: CDR1 MDHEN, CDR2 SYDVKM. As DNA, the CDR3 is TGTGCCAGCAATCCGGCGGGAGGGCCTAGGAATCCGCAGTATTTT. Translation gives CASNPAGGPRNPQYF.

The rearrangement links TRBV29-1 to TRBJ2-7, with 11 bases lining up with TRBD1. Trimming removed 6 bases from V and 6 bases from J; junction bases left unmatched: 10. This CDR3 contains 14 residues. Germline assignment: CDR1 SQVTM and CDR2 ANQGSEA. CDR3 protein: CSVASLGTGGEQYF. The CDR3 bases are TGCAGCGTCGCGTCCCTTGGGACAGGGGGCGAGCAGTACTTC.

The chain couples TRBV5-1 to TRBJ2-7, with 8 bases identical to TRBD1. The CDR3 length is 14 residues. Trimming removed 3 bases from V and 2 bases from J; junction bases left unmatched: 4. Germline CDR1 is SGHRS and CDR2 is YFSETQ. CDR3 sequence: CASSYGQGTYEQYF. As DNA, the CDR3 is TGCGCCAGCAGCTATGGACAGGGCACCTACGAGCAGTACTTC.

This clone was seen a few times. This sample includes further DNA sequences coding for the same CDR3. The chain uses TRBV29-1 and TRBJ2-7; a weak D match, TRBD1 (5 bases). The CDR3 has 12 amino acids. The V end was cut by 4 bases, the J end by 0 bases, with 7 bases between. The germline CDR1 and CDR2 sequences are SQVTM and ANQGSEA. CDR3 amino acids: CSVVRDSYEQYF. The CDR3 DNA reads as TGCAGCGTTGTCAGGGACTCCTACGAGCAGTACTTC.

The V call is TRBV6-7, the J call TRBJ2-3; perhaps TRBD1 as D (6 bases). TRBV6-7 qualifies as an ORF whose function is uncertain. The V end was cut by 5 bases, the J end by 11 bases, with 17 bases between. The CDR3 sequence is 13 residues long. The CDR3 loop reads CASSKLYRDGQYF. DNA of the CDR3: TGTGCCAGCAGTAAACTGTACAGGGATGGGCAGTATTTT.

The chain carries TRBV4-3 and TRBJ2-2, with D tentatively TRBD2 (5 bases). CDR1 LGHNA and CDR2 YSLEER come from the germline V gene. Trimming took 4 bases from V and 5 from J, leaving 11 bases between them. CDR3 length: 14 residues. The CDR3 spells CASSPGLITGELFF. DNA for the CDR3: TGCGCCAGCAGCCCCGGACTTATAACCGGGGAGCTGTTTTTT.